The source of this T cell receptor beta chain is a study of blood T cell repertoires in COVID-19. Clones were read by immunoSEQ multiplex PCR, and TCRdb kept only the in-frame ones, dropping some. The sample consists of more than 55,000 clones, 60% to 80% of them appearing once. This CDR3 is built from 13 residues. V lost 6 bases to trimming and J lost 5 bases; unmatched junction nucleotides: 2. Germline V gene data show CDR1 as MNHEY and CDR2 as SVGAGI. This chain joins TRBV6-5 and TRBJ2-1, with 9 bases fitting TRBD2. The clonotype originates from a man at least 80 years old with active or convalescent COVID-19. Material: peripheral blood. The CDR3 DNA reads TGTGCCAGCAGCCGACTAGCGGACAATGAGCAGTTCTTC. Amino acids: CASSRLADNEQFF.